Each of the 20 T cell receptor beta chains below was sequenced from the same sample in a study of T cell responses to AZD1222 COVID-19 vaccine. Sequencing used immunoSEQ multiplex PCR; TCRdb keeps in-frame clones, though not all of them. The sample yields 90,000 to 120,000 clones, roughly 89% seen once. Sequencing was performed on peripheral blood, taken on day 0 of AZD1222 vaccination. All receptors come from an adult in good health.

The chain uses TRBV11-1 and TRBJ2-1; D is uncertain. Trimming left V 5 bases short and J 3 bases short, with 5 bases between. The CDR3 is made up of 12 amino acids. Germline assignment: CDR1 SGHAT and CDR2 FQDESV (reference sequence). The CDR3 DNA sequence: TGTGCCAGCAGCCCCTACTACAATGAGCAGTTCTTC. This translates into CASSPYYNEQFF.

The chain recombines TRBV5-4 with TRBJ1-1; TRBD1 might be the D (5 bases). V shed 4 bases and J shed 3 bases, with 16 bases lying between them. The CDR3 consists of 15 residues. Germline CDR1 and CDR2: SGHNT and YYREEE (reference sequence). The DNA of the CDR3 is TGTGCCAGCAGCCCCCCGGGGGTCGGGGACACTGAAGCTTTCTTT. It encodes CASSPPGVGDTEAFF. The whole variable domain, filled in from reference TRBV5-4 and TRBJ1-1, reads ETGVTQSPTHLIKTRGQQVTLRCSSQSGHNTVSWYQQALGQGPQFIFQYYREEENGRGNFPPRFSGLQFPNYSSELNVNALELDDSALYLCASSPPGVGDTEAFFGQGTRLTVV.

This chain connects TRBV19 to TRBJ2-2, with a possible D match to TRBD1 (6 bases). Germline assignment: CDR1 LNHDA and CDR2 SQIVND (reference sequence). V gave up 5 bases and J gave up 3 bases, with 16 bases separating them. The CDR3 length is 16 residues. CDR3 DNA sequence: TGTGCCAGTAGTCCCGGACAGTTTTCGGACACCGGGGAGCTGTTTTTT. It encodes CASSPGQFSDTGELFF.

V and J are TRBV4-2 and TRBJ1-2; tentative D call: TRBD1 (5 bases). This CDR3 region has 16 residues. V shed 0 bases and J shed 2 bases, with 13 bases lying between them. The germline gives CDR1 LGHNA, CDR2 YNFKEQ. In nucleotides, the CDR3 is TGTGCCAGCAGCCAAGAGGTGGCAGGGATGAACTATGGCTACACCTTC. Translating it yields CASSQEVAGMNYGYTF.

The genes are TRBV21-1 and TRBJ1-1. TRBV21-1 is a listed pseudogene. This CDR3 is 13 amino acids long. The chain's CDR3 is CASSPRLNTEAFF. In DNA form, the CDR3 reads TGTGCCAGCAGCCCACGACTGAACACTGAAGCTTTCTTT.

This clone was seen just once. The V gene is TRBV2, the J gene TRBJ2-7; TRBD1 agrees at 7 bases. Germline-derived CDR1 and CDR2 are SNHLY and FYNNEI. The CDR3 has 13 amino acids. V dropped 6 bases and J dropped 3; count of bases not matched to a gene: 5. DNA of the CDR3: TGTGCCAGCAGGATAGGGACAGTCTACGAGCAGTACTTC. Its translation: CASRIGTVYEQYF.

The chain joins TRBV14 to TRBJ1-4, with a tentative D call TRBD1 (6 bases). Germline lookup yields CDR1 SGHDN and CDR2 FVKESK. With 0 bases removed from V and 4 bases from J, the gap between germline ends came to 9 bases. The CDR3 has 15 residues. This CDR3 is CASSQDRRGNEKLFF. CDR3 coding DNA: TGTGCCAGCAGCCAAGATCGCAGGGGTAATGAAAAACTGTTTTTT.

The rearrangement joins TRBV6-1 to TRBJ1-4, with 8 bases identical to TRBD1. Germline V gives CDR1 MNHNS, CDR2 SASEGT. This CDR3 has 14 residues. With V trimmed by 1 base and J by 9 bases, 4 bases remained unmatched. The DNA for the CDR3 is TGTGCCAGCAGTGAAGGACAGGGGATCCAAAAACTGTTTTTT. Amino acid sequence: CASSEGQGIQKLFF.

V and J are TRBV18 and TRBJ1-6, with a tentative D call TRBD1 (6 bases). Germline V gene data show CDR1 as KGHSH and CDR2 as LQKENI. This CDR3 has 16 amino acids. Trimming cost V 3 bases and J 7 bases, with 16 bases left between them. The CDR3 DNA reads as TGTGCCAGCTCACCCTCGTCGACAGGAGGAAATTCACCCCTCCACTTT. It is translated as CASSPSSTGGNSPLHF. The entire variable domain, with the rest obtained from reference TRBV18 and TRBJ1-6, is as follows: NAGVMQNPRHLVRRRGQEARLRCSPMKGHSHVYWYRQLPEEGLKFMVYLQKENIIDESGMPKERFSAEFPKEGPSILRIQQVVRGDSAAYFCASSPSSTGGNSPLHFGNGTRLTVT.

The chain links TRBV7-9 to TRBJ1-6, with 9 bases identical to TRBD1. After removal of 5 bases from V and 8 bases from J, the junction contained 13 bases not matched to a gene. Germline assignment: CDR1 SEHNR and CDR2 FQNEAQ (reference sequence). This CDR3 spans 17 amino acids. CDR3 amino acids: CASSQPRDRVFHSPLHF. The CDR3 DNA reads TGTGCCAGCAGCCAACCGCGGGACAGGGTTTTTCATTCACCCCTCCACTTT.

This chain links TRBV7-2 with TRBJ2-5; D unclear. CDR1 is SGHTA and CDR2 is FQGNSA in the germline V gene. Trimming removed 4 bases at V and 2 bases at J, with 11 bases between. The CDR3 totals 14 residues. The CDR3 is CASSSVPSQETQYF. The CDR3 DNA reads as TGTGCCAGCAGCTCCGTCCCCTCGCAAGAGACCCAGTACTTC.

CDR3 in DNA: TGTGCCAGCAGCCAAGAAGGGGACGGTGAGGTCCCGGGGTTTGGCTACACCTTC. This sequence encodes CASSQEGDGEVPGFGYTF. This sequence joins TRBV4-2 and TRBJ1-2, with D maybe TRBD1 (5 bases). CDR3 length: 18 amino acids. Germline CDR1 LGHNA, CDR2 YNFKEQ. V was clipped by 0 bases and J by 7 bases, with 24 bases between them.

CDR3: CASSQKGSYNSPLHF. CDR3 DNA sequence: TGCGCCAGCAGCCAGAAGGGCTCCTATAATTCACCCCTCCACTTT. V usage is TRBV4-3 and J usage is TRBJ1-6, with D unresolved. This CDR3 spans 15 amino acids. V lost 3 bases and J lost 0, with 6 bases in between. The germline V gene has CDR1 LGHNA and CDR2 YSLEER.

This CDR3 is CATRAKNSEQYF. CDR3 nucleotide sequence: TGTGCCACCAGGGCGAAGAACTCCGAGCAGTACTTC. The V and J genes are TRBV24-1 and TRBJ2-7; D unclear. The germline gives CDR1 KGHDR, CDR2 SFDVKD. Deletions cut 7 bases from V and 6 bases from J, with 12 bases between. CDR3 length equals 12 residues.

This chain links TRBV5-5 with TRBJ2-7, with no clear D. The CDR3 runs 16 residues. Per the germline V gene, CDR1 is SGHKS and CDR2 is YYEKEE (reference sequence). V lost 7 bases and J 4 bases, leaving 24 bases between the germline ends. CDR3 amino acids: CASDFGLAAKSYEQYF. The DNA of the CDR3 is TGTGCCAGCGATTTTGGCCTGGCAGCAAAATCGTACGAGCAGTACTTC.

The chain is built from TRBV2 and TRBJ1-2; 10 positions agree with TRBD1. V shed 5 bases and J 6 bases; nucleotides not matched to a gene: 9. Per the germline V gene, CDR1 is SNHLY and CDR2 is FYNNEI. The CDR3 is 15 residues long. The CDR3 nucleotides are TGTGCCAGCAGTAGAACGGGACAGGGGCTGCATGGCTACACCTTC. The encoded protein is CASSRTGQGLHGYTF. The variable domain in full, with the rest retrieved from reference TRBV2 and TRBJ1-2, is EPEVTQTPSHQVTQMGQEVILRCVPISNHLYFYWYRQILGQKVEFLVSFYNNEISEKSEIFDDQFSVERPDGSNFTLKIRSTKLEDSAMYFCASSRTGQGLHGYTFGSGTRLTVV.

The chain combines TRBV30 with TRBJ1-5, with D uncertain. With 1 base removed from V and 4 bases from J, the gap between germline ends came to 8 bases. There are 13 residues in the CDR3. Germline V gene sequence: CDR1 GTSNPN, CDR2 SVGIG (reference sequence). CDR3 amino acids: CAWSAGRNQPQHF. The DNA for the CDR3 is TGTGCCTGGAGTGCCGGGAGAAATCAGCCCCAGCATTTT.

The chain is built from TRBV19 and TRBJ1-4; the D gene is possibly TRBD1 (6 bases). In germline, CDR1 is LNHDA, CDR2 SQIVND (reference sequence). CDR3 length: 17 amino acids. The V end was cut by 3 bases, the J end by 0 bases, with 14 bases between. CDR3 protein: CASSIGGPYATNEKLFF. CDR3 DNA: TGTGCCAGTAGTATCGGGGGCCCATATGCAACTAATGAAAAACTGTTTTTT. Supplemented by reference TRBV19 and TRBJ1-4, the full variable domain reads DGGITQSPKYLFRKEGQNVTLSCEQNLNHDAMYWYRQDPGQGLRLIYYSQIVNDFQKGDIAEGYSVSREKKESFPLTVTSAQKNPTAFYLCASSIGGPYATNEKLFFGSGTQLSVL.

In this sample, this clone turned up once. This chain connects TRBV27 to TRBJ2-7; TRBD2 aligns across 13 bases. Trimming removed 5 bases from V and 2 bases from J; junction bases left unmatched: 3. Germline assignment: CDR1 MNHEY and CDR2 SMNVEV (reference sequence). This CDR3 is 15 amino acids long. DNA for the CDR3: TGTGCCAGCAGTCACGGGACTAGCGGGACCTACGAGCAGTACTTC. This encodes CASSHGTSGTYEQYF.

The chain combines TRBV30 with TRBJ1-1, with D tentatively TRBD1 (6 bases). Germline V gene sequence: CDR1 GTSNPN, CDR2 SVGIG (reference sequence). V lost 0 bases and J lost 9, with 14 bases in between. The CDR3 consists of 13 residues. The CDR3 DNA reads TGTGCCTGGAGTGTACAGGACAGTAGGAAAGCTTTCTTT. This translates into CAWSVQDSRKAFF. Filled out from reference TRBV30 and TRBJ1-1, the complete variable domain reads SQTIHQWPATLVQPVGSPLSLECTVEGTSNPNLYWYRQAAGRGLQLLFYSVGIGQISSEVPQNLSASRPQDRQFILSSKKLLLSDSGFYLCAWSVQDSRKAFFGQGTRLTVV.